The clone carrying this T cell receptor beta chain was seen more than once but under ten times. The antigen remains undetermined. Each CDR3 protein is one row after TCRdb ran MiXCR on the RT-PCR reads. Here the sample spans under 500,000 distinct CDR3 sequences, over 9.5% being singletons. The sample originates from a study of response to subunit inactivated influenza vaccine. Broader study findings: The authors put forward the suggestion that each seasonal influenza vaccination may bring in only a limited number of new T cells.

The specimen was PBMCs from blood, collected more than 35 days after vaccination. This TCR was recovered from a middle-aged man who received an inactivated influenza vaccine.

The CDR3 region has the DNA TGTGCCAGCAGCTCGACAGGGGGTCAGAACATTCAGTACTTC. Translating gives CASSSTGGQNIQYF. This chain connects TRBV7-9 to TRBJ2-4; TRBD1 matches 9 bases. V gave up 4 bases and J gave up 7 bases; unmatched junction bases: 5. Looked up from germline, CDR1 is SEHNR and CDR2 is FQNEAQ (reference sequence). CDR3 length: 14 residues.